The TCR beta chain under discussion was sequenced for a study of CD8+ T cells in alopecia areata. This clone was found a few times. As part of sample collection, lesional scalp punch biopsies and peripheral blood were taken from alopecia areata patients. Following RNA extraction, reverse transcription yielded cDNA that acted as the sequencing template. TCRdb keeps only in-frame clones here, not all; method: immunoSEQ multiplex PCR. Among around 140,000 clones listed, roughly 50% were seen once. The V gene's germline CDR1 is MDHEN and CDR2 SYDVKM. The V gene lost 6 bases and the J gene lost 0 bases, with 17 bases spanning the gap. The CDR3 is 16 amino acids.

The V gene is TRBV28, the J gene TRBJ1-2, with D possibly being TRBD1 (5 bases). What was sequenced was CD4+ T cells sorted from blood. The sequence came from a human donor with alopecia areata. In nucleotides, the CDR3 is TGTGCCAGCAGCCCGGCGGGTGGGGCCACTAACTATGGCTACACCTTC. It encodes CASSPAGGATNYGYTF.